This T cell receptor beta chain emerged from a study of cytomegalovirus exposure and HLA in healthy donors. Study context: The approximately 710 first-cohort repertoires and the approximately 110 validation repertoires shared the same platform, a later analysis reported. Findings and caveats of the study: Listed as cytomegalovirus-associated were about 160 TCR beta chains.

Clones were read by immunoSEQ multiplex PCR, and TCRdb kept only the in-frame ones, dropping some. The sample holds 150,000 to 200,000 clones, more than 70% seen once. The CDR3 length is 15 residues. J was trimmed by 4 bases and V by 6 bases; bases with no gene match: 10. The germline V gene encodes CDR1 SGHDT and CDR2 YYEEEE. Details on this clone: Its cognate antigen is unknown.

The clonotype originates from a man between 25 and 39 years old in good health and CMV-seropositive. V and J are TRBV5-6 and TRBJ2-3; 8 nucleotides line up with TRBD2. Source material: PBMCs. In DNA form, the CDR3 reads TGTGCCAGCAACAGCGGGGGTTATCGACCAGATACGCAGTATTTT. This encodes CASNSGGYRPDTQYF. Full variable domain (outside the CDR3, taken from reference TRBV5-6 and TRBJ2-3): DAGVTQSPTHLIKTRGQQVTLRCSPKSGHDTVSWYQQALGQGPQFIFQYYEEEERQRGNFPDRFSGHQFPNYSSELNVNALLLGDSALYLCASNSGGYRPDTQYFGPGTRLTVL.